The clone carrying this TCR beta chain appeared a few times. Germline CDR1 and CDR2: SGHRS and YFSETQ. V shed 2 bases, J shed 5 bases, and the junction held 3 bases outside the gene matches. There are 14 residues in the CDR3. Reverse transcription of all isolated RNA meant that expressed TCRB transcripts were sequenced. Sequencing used immunoSEQ multiplex PCR; TCRdb keeps in-frame clones, though not all of them. The table has some 230,000 clones, over 8.5% seen once. The sample is drawn from a study of beta chain features in type 1 diabetes. The chain is built from TRBV5-1 and TRBJ1-4; 7 bases are shared with TRBD1. The TCR comes from a woman aged 18-29 years in good health. The sample consisted of naive CD4+ T cells from blood. The CDR3 here is CASSFRGSNEKLFF. CDR3 coding DNA: TGCGCCAGCAGCTTCAGGGGGTCAAATGAAAAACTGTTTTTT.